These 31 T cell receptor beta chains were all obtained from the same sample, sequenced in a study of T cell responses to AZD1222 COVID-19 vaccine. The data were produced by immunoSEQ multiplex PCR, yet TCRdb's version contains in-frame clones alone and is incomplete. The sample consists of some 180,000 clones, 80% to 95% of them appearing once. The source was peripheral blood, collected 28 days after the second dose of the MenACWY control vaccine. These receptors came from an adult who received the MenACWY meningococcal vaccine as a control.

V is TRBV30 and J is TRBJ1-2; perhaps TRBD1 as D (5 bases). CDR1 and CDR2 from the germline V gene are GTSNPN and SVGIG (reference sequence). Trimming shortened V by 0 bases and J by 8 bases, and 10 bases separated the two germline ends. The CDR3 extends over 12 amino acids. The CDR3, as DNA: TGTGCCTGGAGTGTACAAGGGACGGGCTACACCTTC. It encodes CAWSVQGTGYTF.

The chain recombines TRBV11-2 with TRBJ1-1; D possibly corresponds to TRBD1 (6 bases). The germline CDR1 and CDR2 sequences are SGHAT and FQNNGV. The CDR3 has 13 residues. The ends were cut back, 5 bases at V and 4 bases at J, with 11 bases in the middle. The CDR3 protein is CASSPQGGTEAFF. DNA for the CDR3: TGTGCCAGCAGCCCACAGGGAGGCACTGAAGCTTTCTTT.

In DNA, the CDR3 is TGTGCCAGCAATCGGAATGGGGGTGATTATGGCTACACCTTC. It specifies CASNRNGGDYGYTF. V and J are TRBV7-9 and TRBJ1-2; possibly TRBD1 for D (5 bases). V lost 7 bases and J 5 bases, leaving 17 bases between the germline ends. The CDR3 is made up of 14 amino acids. The germline CDR1 and CDR2 sequences are SEHNR and FQNEAQ (reference sequence). Looking up the rest from reference TRBV7-9 and TRBJ1-2 gives the full variable domain: DTGVSQNPRHKITKRGQNVTFRCDPISEHNRLYWYRQTLGQGPEFLTYFQNEAQLEKSRLLSDRFSAERPKGSFSTLEIQRTEQGDSAMYLCASNRNGGDYGYTFGSGTRLTVV.

CDR3 sequence reads: CASSPYAGVLQPQHF. CDR3 coding DNA: TGTGCCAGCTCACCATACGCAGGGGTTCTCCAGCCCCAGCATTTT. The V and J genes are TRBV18 and TRBJ1-5; D is perhaps TRBD1 (6 bases). V was pared by 2 bases and J by 7 bases, with 15 bases between. This CDR3 comprises 15 residues. Germline V gene sequence: CDR1 KGHSH, CDR2 LQKENI.

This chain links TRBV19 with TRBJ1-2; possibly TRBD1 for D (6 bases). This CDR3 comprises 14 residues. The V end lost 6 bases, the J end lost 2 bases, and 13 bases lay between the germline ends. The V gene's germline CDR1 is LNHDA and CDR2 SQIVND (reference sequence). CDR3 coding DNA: TGTGCCAGTAGCCTTGACAGGTTCAACTATGGCTACACCTTC. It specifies CASSLDRFNYGYTF.

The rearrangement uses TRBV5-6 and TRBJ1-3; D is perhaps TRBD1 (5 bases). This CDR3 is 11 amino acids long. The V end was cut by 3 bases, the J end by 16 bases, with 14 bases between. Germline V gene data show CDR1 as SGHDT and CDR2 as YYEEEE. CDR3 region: CASSYNRDWYF. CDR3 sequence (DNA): TGTGCCAGCAGCTATAACCGGGACTGGTATTTT.

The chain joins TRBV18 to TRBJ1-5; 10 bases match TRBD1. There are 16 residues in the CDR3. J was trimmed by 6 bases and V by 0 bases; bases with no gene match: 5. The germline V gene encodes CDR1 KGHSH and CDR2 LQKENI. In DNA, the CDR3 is TGTGCCAGCTCACCACCAATGGGACAGGGGACTCAGCCCCAGCATTTT. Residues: CASSPPMGQGTQPQHF.

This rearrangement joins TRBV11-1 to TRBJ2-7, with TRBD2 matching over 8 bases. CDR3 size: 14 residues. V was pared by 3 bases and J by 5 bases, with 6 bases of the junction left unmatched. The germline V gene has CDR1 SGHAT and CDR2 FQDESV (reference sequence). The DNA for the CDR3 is TGTGCCAGCAGCTTTCCGGGGGGGCAGGACGAGCAGTACTTC. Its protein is CASSFPGGQDEQYF. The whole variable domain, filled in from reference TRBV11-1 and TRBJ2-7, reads EAEVAQSPRYKITEKSQAVAFWCDPISGHATLYWYRQILGQGPELLVQFQDESVVDDSQLPKDRFSAERLKGVDSTLKIQPAELGDSAMYLCASSFPGGQDEQYFGPGTRLTVT.

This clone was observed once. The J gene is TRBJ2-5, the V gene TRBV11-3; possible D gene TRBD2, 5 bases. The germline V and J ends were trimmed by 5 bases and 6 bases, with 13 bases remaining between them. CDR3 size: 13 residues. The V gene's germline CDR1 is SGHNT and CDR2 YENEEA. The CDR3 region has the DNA TGTGCCAGCAGCCCCGGACCCGGGAAGACCCAGTACTTC. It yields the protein CASSPGPGKTQYF. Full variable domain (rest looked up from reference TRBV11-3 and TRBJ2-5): EAGVVQSPRYKIIEKKQPVAFWCNPISGHNTLYWYLQNLGQGPELLIRYENEEAVDDSQLPKDRFSAERLKGVDSTLKIQPAELGDSAVYLCASSPGPGKTQYFGPGTRLLVL.

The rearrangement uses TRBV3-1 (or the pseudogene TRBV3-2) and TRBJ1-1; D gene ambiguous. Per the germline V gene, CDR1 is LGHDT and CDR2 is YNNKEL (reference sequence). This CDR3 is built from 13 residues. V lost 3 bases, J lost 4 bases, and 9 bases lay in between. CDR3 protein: CASSQGRSTEAFF. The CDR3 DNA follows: TGTGCCAGCAGCCAGGGTCGAAGCACTGAAGCTTTCTTT.

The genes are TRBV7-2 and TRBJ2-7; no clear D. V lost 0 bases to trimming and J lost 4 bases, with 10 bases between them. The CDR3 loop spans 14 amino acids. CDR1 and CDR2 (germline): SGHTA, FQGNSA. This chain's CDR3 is CASSLALLDYEQYF. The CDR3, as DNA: TGTGCCAGCAGCTTAGCCTTATTGGATTACGAGCAGTACTTC.

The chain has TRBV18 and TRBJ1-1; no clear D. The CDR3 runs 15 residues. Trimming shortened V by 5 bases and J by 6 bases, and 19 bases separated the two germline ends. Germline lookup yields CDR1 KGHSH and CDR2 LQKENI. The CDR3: CASSSIPQRSPEAFF. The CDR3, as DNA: TGTGCCAGCTCATCAATACCCCAGAGGTCCCCTGAAGCTTTCTTT.

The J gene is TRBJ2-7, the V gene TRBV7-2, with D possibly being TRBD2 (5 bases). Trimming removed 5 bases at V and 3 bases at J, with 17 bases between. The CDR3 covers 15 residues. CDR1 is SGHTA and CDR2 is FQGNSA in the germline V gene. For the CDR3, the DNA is TGTGCCAGCAGCGCCGTGGGAGCGAGCCTCTACGAGCAGTACTTC. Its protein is CASSAVGASLYEQYF.

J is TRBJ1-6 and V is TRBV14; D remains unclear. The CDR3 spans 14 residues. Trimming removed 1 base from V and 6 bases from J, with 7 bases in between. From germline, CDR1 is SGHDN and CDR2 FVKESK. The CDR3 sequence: CASSQGTVNSPLHF. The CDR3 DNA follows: TGTGCCAGCAGCCAAGGAACTGTTAATTCACCCCTCCACTTT.

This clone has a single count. For the CDR3, the DNA is TGTGCCAGCAGCTTAGACCGGGGACAGGCAAAGCCTTCACCCCTCCACTTT. As protein: CASSLDRGQAKPSPLHF. J is TRBJ1-6 and V is TRBV7-2, with TRBD1 matching over 8 bases. The CDR3 spans 17 residues. Germline-derived CDR1 and CDR2 are SGHTA and FQGNSA. J was trimmed by 9 bases and V by 1 base; bases with no gene match: 11.

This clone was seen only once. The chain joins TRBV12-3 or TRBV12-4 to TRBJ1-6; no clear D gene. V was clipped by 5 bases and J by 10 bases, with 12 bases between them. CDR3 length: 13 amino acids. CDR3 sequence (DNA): TGTGCCAGCAGTCTCGGAGGGCGCTCACCCCTCCACTTT. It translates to CASSLGGRSPLHF.

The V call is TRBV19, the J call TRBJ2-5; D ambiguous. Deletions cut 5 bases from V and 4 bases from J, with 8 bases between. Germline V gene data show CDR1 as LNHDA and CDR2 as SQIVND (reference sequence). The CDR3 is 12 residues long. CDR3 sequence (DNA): TGTGCCAGTAGTCCCTCCGCAGAGACCCAGTACTTC. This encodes CASSPSAETQYF.

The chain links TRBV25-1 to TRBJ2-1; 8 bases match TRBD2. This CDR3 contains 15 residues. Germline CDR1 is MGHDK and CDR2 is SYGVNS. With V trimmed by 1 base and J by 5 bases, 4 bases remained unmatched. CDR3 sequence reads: CASSEFAGGNNEQFF. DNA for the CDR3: TGTGCCAGCAGTGAATTTGCGGGGGGCAACAATGAGCAGTTCTTC.

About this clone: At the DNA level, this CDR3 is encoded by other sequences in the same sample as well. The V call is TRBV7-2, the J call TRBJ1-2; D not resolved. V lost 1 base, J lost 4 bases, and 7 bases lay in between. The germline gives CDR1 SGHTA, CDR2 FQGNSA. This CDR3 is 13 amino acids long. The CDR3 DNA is TGTGCCAGCAGCTTAGGCCTTTCCTATGGCTACACCTTC. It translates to CASSLGLSYGYTF.

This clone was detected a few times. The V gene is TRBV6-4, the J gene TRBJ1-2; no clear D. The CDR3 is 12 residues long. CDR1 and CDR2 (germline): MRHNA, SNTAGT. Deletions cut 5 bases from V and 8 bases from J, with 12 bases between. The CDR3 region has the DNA TGTGCCAGCAGTTCGGGCTCGCGCGGCTACACCTTC. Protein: CASSSGSRGYTF.

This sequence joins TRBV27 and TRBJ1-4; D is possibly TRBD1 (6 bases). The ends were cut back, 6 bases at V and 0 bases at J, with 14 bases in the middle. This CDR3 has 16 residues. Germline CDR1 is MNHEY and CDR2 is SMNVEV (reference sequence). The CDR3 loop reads CASSSGRGATNEKLFF. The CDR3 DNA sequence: TGTGCCAGCAGCTCGGGGAGGGGGGCAACTAATGAAAAACTGTTTTTT.

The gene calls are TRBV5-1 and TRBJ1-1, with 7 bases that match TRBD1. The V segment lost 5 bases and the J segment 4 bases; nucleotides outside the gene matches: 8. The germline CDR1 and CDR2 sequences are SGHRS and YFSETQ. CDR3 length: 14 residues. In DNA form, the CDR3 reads TGCGCCAGCAGGGACACAGGGGTGGGCACTGAAGCTTTCTTT. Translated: CASRDTGVGTEAFF.

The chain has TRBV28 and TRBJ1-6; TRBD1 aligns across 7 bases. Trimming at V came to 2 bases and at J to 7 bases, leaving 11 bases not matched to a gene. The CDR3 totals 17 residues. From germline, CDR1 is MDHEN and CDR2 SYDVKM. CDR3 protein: CASSLGEGASGNSPLHF. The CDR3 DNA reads TGTGCCAGCAGTTTAGGTGAGGGGGCCTCGGGGAATTCACCCCTCCACTTT. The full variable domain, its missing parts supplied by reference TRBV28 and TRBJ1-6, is DVKVTQSSRYLVKRTGEKVFLECVQDMDHENMFWYRQDPGLGLRLIYFSYDVKMKEKGDIPEGYSVSREKKERFSLILESASTNQTSMYLCASSLGEGASGNSPLHFGNGTRLTVT.

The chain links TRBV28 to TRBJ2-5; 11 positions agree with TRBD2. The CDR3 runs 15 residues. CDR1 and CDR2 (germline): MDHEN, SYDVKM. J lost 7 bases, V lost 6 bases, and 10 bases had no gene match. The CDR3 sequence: CASRTGTSGRGTQYF. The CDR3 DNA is TGTGCCAGCAGGACCGGGACTAGCGGACGAGGGACCCAGTACTTC.

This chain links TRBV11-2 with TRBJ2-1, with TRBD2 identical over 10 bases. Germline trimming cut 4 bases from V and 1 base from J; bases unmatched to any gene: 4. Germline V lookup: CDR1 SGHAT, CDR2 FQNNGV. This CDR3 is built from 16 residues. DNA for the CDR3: TGTGCCAGCAGCTACACTAGCGGGGCATCCTACAATGAGCAGTTCTTC. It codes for CASSYTSGASYNEQFF.

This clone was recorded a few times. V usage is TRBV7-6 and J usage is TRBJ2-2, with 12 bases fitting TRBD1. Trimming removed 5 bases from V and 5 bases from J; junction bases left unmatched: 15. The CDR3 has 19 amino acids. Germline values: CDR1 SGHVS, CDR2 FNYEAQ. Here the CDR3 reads CASSRDRGRTYKGTGELFF. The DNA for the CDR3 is TGTGCCAGCAGCCGGGACAGGGGGCGAACGTATAAAGGAACCGGGGAGCTGTTTTTT.

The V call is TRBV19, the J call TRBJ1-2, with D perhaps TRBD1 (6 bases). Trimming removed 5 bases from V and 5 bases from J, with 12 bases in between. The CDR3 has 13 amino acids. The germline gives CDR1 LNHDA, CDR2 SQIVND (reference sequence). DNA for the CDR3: TGTGCCAGTAGTCCGTCGACAGGATATGGCTACACCTTC. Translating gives CASSPSTGYGYTF.

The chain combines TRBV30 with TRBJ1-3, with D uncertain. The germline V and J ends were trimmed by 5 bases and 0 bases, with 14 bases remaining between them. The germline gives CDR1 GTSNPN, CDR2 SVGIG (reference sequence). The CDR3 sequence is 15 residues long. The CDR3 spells CAWGVLLGSGNTIYF. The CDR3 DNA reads TGTGCCTGGGGCGTTCTTTTGGGCTCTGGAAACACCATATATTTT.

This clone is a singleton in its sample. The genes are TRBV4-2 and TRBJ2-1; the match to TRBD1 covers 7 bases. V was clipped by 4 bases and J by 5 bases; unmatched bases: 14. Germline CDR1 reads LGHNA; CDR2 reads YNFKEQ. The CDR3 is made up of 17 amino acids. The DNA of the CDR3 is TGTGCCAGCAGCCTAAACGGACAGGCGGAGGTCCACAATGAGCAGTTCTTC. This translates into CASSLNGQAEVHNEQFF.

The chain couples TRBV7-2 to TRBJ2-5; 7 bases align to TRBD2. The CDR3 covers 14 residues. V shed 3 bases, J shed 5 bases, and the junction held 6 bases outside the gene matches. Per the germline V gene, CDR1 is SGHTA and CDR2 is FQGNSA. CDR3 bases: TGTGCCAGCAGCTTCCCGGGGGGAAGGGAGACCCAGTACTTC. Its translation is CASSFPGGRETQYF.

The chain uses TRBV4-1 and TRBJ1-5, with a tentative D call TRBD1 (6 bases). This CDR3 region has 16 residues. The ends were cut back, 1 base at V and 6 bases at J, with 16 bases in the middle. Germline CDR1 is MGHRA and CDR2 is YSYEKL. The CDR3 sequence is CASSQAPGGLGQPQHF. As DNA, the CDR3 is TGCGCCAGCAGCCAAGCCCCGGGGGGCTTGGGTCAGCCCCAGCATTTT.